A selection of T cell receptor beta chains follows, all from one sample in a study of blood T cell repertoires in COVID-19. Some clones are missing from TCRdb's copy, which holds only in-frame ones; the method was immunoSEQ multiplex PCR. Of 250,000 to 300,000 clones in the sample, 86% were seen once. Sequenced: peripheral blood. The source is a woman in her thirties with active or convalescent COVID-19. Each CDR3 is given with its conserved first and last residue. A D gene is named only where the DNA matches it firmly. Where a row states a size, it is once, few, many or the class of an expanded clone; other rows omit it.

J	V	D	size	DNA	CDR3
TRBJ1-6	TRBV18	NA	NA	TGTGCCAGCTCACTCACCCCACTCGGGGATTGGAGCTCCTATAATTCACCCCTCCACTTT	CASSLTPLGDWSSYNSPLHF
TRBJ1-6	TRBV5-4	TRBD1	NA	TGTGCCAGCAGCCCGTTCCCGGAGGGGGCGGCCTATAATTCACCCCTCCACTTT	CASSPFPEGAAYNSPLHF
TRBJ1-2	TRBV6-6	TRBD1	NA	TGTGCCAGCAGTCACCATACAGGGGCTAACTATGGCTACACCTTC	CASSHHTGANYGYTF
TRBJ2-1	TRBV19	NA	NA	TGTGCCAGTAGTATAGACCTCCGAAAAAACAGGCAGTTCTTC	CASSIDLRKNRQFF
TRBJ1-4	TRBV6-6	TRBD1	NA	TGTGCCAGCAGCCACGCCGGGACAGGGGGCGCGTTAGGGTTGGCTAATGAAAAACTGTTTTTT	CASSHAGTGGALGLANEKLFF
TRBJ1-5	TRBV12-3/TRBV12-4	NA	NA	TGTGCCAGTGCGTACAGGAGCAATCAGCCCCAGCATTTT	CASAYRSNQPQHF
TRBJ2-3	TRBV29-1	TRBD1	NA	TGCAGCGTGACAGGGGGCGCCGGTCTCCGCACAGATACGCAGTATTTT	CSVTGGAGLRTDTQYF
TRBJ1-4	TRBV28	TRBD1	few	TGTGCCAGCAGGGGGGGACTGACAGGGTGGGAACAACTGTTTTTT	CASRGGLTGWEQLFF
TRBJ2-1	TRBV6-5	TRBD2	once	TGTGCCAGCAGTAAGGGACTAGCGGTCTACAATGAGCAGTTCTTC	CASSKGLAVYNEQFF
TRBJ2-7	TRBV3-1/TRBV3-2	TRBD1	NA	TGTGCCAGCAGCCAAAAAGGACAGGGGCGAGGGGAGCAGTACTTC	CASSQKGQGRGEQYF